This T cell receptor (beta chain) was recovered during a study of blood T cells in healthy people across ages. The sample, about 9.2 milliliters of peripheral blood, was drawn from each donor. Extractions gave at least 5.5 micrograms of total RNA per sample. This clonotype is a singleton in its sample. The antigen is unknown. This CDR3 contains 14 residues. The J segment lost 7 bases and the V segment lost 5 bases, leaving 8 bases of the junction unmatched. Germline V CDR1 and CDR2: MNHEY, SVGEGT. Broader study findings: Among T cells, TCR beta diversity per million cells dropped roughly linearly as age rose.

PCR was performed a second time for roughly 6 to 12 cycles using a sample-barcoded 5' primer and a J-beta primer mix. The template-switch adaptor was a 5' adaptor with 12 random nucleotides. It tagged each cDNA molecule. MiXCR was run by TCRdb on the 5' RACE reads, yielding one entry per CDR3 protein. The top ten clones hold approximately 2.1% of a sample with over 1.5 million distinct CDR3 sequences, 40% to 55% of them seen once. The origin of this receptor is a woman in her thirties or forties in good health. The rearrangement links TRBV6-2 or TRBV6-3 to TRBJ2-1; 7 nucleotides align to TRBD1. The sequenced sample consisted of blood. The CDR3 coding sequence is TGTGCCAGCAGTCACGACAGGGACCCTAATGAGCAGTTCTTC. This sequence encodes CASSHDRDPNEQFF.